This T cell receptor (beta chain) was profiled in a study of blood T cell repertoires in COVID-19. Original data processing: How many nucleated cells were present was estimated from reference gene primer amplification. TCRdb keeps only in-frame clones here, not all; method: immunoSEQ multiplex PCR. Clone size and V and J calls were adopted from that table, with D and trimming inferred from the DNA. Of around 310,000 clones in the sample, roughly nine tenths were seen once. The ends were cut back, 2 bases at V and 7 bases at J, with 8 bases in the middle. This CDR3 has 12 residues. Germline assignment: CDR1 KGHSH and CDR2 LQKENI. The study drew participants aged about 18 to 89 years from some 23 US areas. Each participant's cohort was designated according to participant-reported clinical history. Symptom resolution, clearance, or two negative PCRs marked the recovered donors of Cohort 3.

Sequenced input: PBMCs or T cells enriched from blood (not recorded which). The chain couples TRBV18 to TRBJ1-1; the D is unclear. The TCR sequence derives from a woman aged 30 to 39 who had recovered from COVID-19. The CDR3 is CASSPGQIEAFF. CDR3 bases: TGTGCCAGCTCACCAGGGCAGATTGAAGCTTTCTTT.